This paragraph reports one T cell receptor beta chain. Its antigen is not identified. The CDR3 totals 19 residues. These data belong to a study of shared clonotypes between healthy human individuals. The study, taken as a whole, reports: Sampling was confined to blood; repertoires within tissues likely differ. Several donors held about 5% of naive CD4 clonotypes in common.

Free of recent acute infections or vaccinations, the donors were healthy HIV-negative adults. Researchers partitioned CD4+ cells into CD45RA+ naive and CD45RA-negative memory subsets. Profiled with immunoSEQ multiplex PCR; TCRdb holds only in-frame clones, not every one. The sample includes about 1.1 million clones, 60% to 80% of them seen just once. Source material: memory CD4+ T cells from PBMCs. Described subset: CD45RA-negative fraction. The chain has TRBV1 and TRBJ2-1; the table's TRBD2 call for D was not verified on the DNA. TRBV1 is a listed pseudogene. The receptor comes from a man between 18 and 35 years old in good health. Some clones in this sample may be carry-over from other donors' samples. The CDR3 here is CTSSQDGLAGGISYNEQFF. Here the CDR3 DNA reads TGCACCAGCAGCCAAGACGGACTAGCGGGAGGGATATCCTACAATGAGCAGTTCTTC.